The 23 T cell receptor beta chains presented below share a single source sample, sequenced in a study of shared clonotypes between healthy human individuals. Some clones are missing from TCRdb's copy, which holds only in-frame ones; the method was immunoSEQ multiplex PCR. The sample has some 1,400,000 clones, 95% to 97% seen once. Specimen: naive CD4+ T cells sorted from blood. This sample's subset: CD45RA+ positively selected. Source of these receptors: a young man in good health.

The rearrangement uses TRBV15 and TRBJ2-1; D perhaps matches TRBD2 (5 bases). The CDR3 loop spans 15 amino acids. The V gene's germline CDR1 is LNHNV and CDR2 YYDKDF (reference sequence). V was clipped by 1 base and J by 1 base, with 8 bases between them. This CDR3 reads CATSRAGRSYNEQFF. The CDR3 DNA reads as TGTGCCACCAGCAGAGCGGGGAGATCCTACAATGAGCAGTTCTTC.

This sequence joins TRBV30 and TRBJ1-1; D uncertain. V lost 8 bases and J 5 bases, leaving 18 bases between the germline ends. Germline V gene data show CDR1 as GTSNPN and CDR2 as SVGIG (reference sequence). The CDR3 has 13 amino acids. CDR3 in DNA: TGTGCCACCATTAGGGTGAAGAAAACTGAAGCTTTCTTT. Amino acid sequence: CATIRVKKTEAFF.

The DNA of the CDR3 is TGTGCCAGCAGCTCGACAGGCCGGGCCACAGATACGCAGTATTTT. Encoded protein: CASSSTGRATDTQYF. The chain joins TRBV7-3 to TRBJ2-3; a possible D gene is TRBD1 (6 bases). V shed 4 bases and J shed 2 bases, with 13 bases lying between them. This CDR3 comprises 15 residues. CDR1 is SGHTA, CDR2 FQGTGA, per germline.

The chain employs TRBV6-5 and TRBJ1-4; TRBD1 matches at 9 bases. Germline CDR1 and CDR2: MNHEY and SVGAGI. The CDR3 extends over 15 amino acids. After removal of 4 bases from V and 6 bases from J, the junction contained 6 bases not matched to a gene. Here the CDR3 DNA reads TGTGCCAGCAGTTTAACAGGGGGCCATTATGAAAAACTGTTTTTT. Amino acid sequence: CASSLTGGHYEKLFF.

The chain is built from TRBV28 and TRBJ1-1; 11 bases align to TRBD1. The germline CDR1 and CDR2 sequences are MDHEN and SYDVKM. This CDR3 region has 14 residues. V was clipped by 6 bases and J by 5 bases; unmatched bases: 5. The CDR3 is CASRPGTGGTEAFF. CDR3 in DNA: TGTGCCAGCAGACCCGGGACAGGGGGTACTGAAGCTTTCTTT.

The genes are TRBV14 and TRBJ1-2; D may be TRBD1 (6 bases). This CDR3 spans 14 amino acids. The V and J ends lost 2 bases and 3 bases respectively, with 10 bases between them. Germline V CDR1 and CDR2: SGHDN, FVKESK. The CDR3 sequence is CASSQLQGYYGYTF. The DNA for the CDR3 is TGTGCCAGCAGCCAATTACAGGGTTACTATGGCTACACCTTC.

This clone was detected only once. CDR3 region: CASSTAGTGLTDTQYF. Here the CDR3 DNA reads TGTGCCAGCAGTACCGCCGGGACAGGGCTTACAGATACGCAGTATTTT. The chain has TRBV2 and TRBJ2-3; 9 bases line up with TRBD1. This CDR3 has 16 amino acids. CDR1 and CDR2 (germline): SNHLY, FYNNEI. V gave up 5 bases and J gave up 3 bases; unmatched junction bases: 9.

The rearrangement joins TRBV7-2 to TRBJ2-3; D gene uncertain. The CDR3 has 14 residues. CDR1 is SGHTA and CDR2 is FQGNSA in the germline V gene. Trimming removed 0 bases at V and 1 base at J, with 5 bases between. CDR3 sequence: CASSLASRTDTQYF. Written as DNA, the CDR3 is TGTGCCAGCAGCTTAGCGTCTCGCACAGATACGCAGTATTTT.

The chain uses TRBV29-1 and TRBJ2-5, with D perhaps TRBD1 (5 bases). V lost 4 bases to trimming and J lost 4 bases, with 10 bases between them. This CDR3 is built from 12 residues. The V gene's germline CDR1 is SQVTM and CDR2 ANQGSEA. This CDR3 is CSVGGSTETQYF. In DNA, the CDR3 is TGCAGCGTTGGGGGCAGTACAGAGACCCAGTACTTC.

This chain uses TRBV10-3 with TRBJ2-7; no definite D call. The CDR3 consists of 10 residues. The V and J ends lost 10 bases and 4 bases respectively, with 8 bases between them. CDR1 is ENHRY and CDR2 is SYGVKD in the germline V gene. CDR3 sequence: CASGMYEQYF. CDR3 in DNA: TGTGCCAGCGGCATGTACGAGCAGTACTTC.

A single count supports this clone. This chain uses TRBV13 with TRBJ2-2; D not resolved. The CDR3 is 11 amino acids. Germline V gene sequence: CDR1 PRHDT, CDR2 FYEKMQ (reference sequence). The V end lost 8 bases, the J end lost 6 bases, and 7 bases lay between the germline ends. CDR3 nucleotide sequence: TGTGCCAGCTTAGGCTCCGGGGAGCTGTTTTTT. This encodes CASLGSGELFF.

CDR3 DNA sequence: TGTGCCAGCAGTGAAGGGACACCCCAACTTTTCGAGCAGTACTTC. This codes for CASSEGTPQLFEQYF. V is TRBV6-1 and J is TRBJ2-7, with D maybe TRBD1 (5 bases). This CDR3 region has 15 residues. V was shortened by 1 base and J by 6 bases, with 16 bases between the two germline ends. Germline CDR1 is MNHNS and CDR2 is SASEGT.

V and J are TRBV7-9 and TRBJ2-2; D uncertain. V shed 6 bases and J shed 2 bases, with 4 bases lying between them. In germline, CDR1 is SEHNR, CDR2 FQNEAQ (reference sequence). The CDR3 sequence is 12 residues long. The CDR3 nucleotides read TGTGCCAGCAGACAAAACACCGGGGAGCTGTTTTTT. Translating it yields CASRQNTGELFF.

This chain links TRBV7-2 with TRBJ2-1; 8 bases align to TRBD1. The germline V gene has CDR1 SGHTA and CDR2 FQGNSA. J gave up 3 bases and V 6 bases, and 4 bases lay outside the gene matches. There are 14 residues in the CDR3. DNA of the CDR3: TGTGCCAGCAGGAATACAGGGGGCTACAATGAGCAGTTCTTC. Residues: CASRNTGGYNEQFF.

This chain uses TRBV7-3 with TRBJ2-3; TRBD2 matches at 13 bases. V shed 6 bases, J shed 5 bases, and the junction held 14 bases outside the gene matches. The V gene's germline CDR1 is SGHTA and CDR2 FQGTGA. The CDR3 extends over 18 amino acids. In DNA, the CDR3 is TGTGCCAGCAGGTCCGGGACTAGCGGGATCATTATGGGAGATACGCAGTATTTT. It encodes CASRSGTSGIIMGDTQYF.

V is TRBV5-1 and J is TRBJ2-7; D possibly uses TRBD1 or TRBD2 (5 bases each). Looked up from germline, CDR1 is SGHRS and CDR2 is YFSETQ. V was trimmed by 1 base and J by 0 bases, leaving 8 bases between them. The CDR3 is made up of 14 amino acids. Written as DNA, the CDR3 is TGCGCCAGCAGCTTGACCGGGACCTCCTACGAGCAGTACTTC. It yields the protein CASSLTGTSYEQYF.

The V gene is TRBV7-9, the J gene TRBJ1-1; unclear D gene. This CDR3 region has 14 residues. CDR1 SEHNR and CDR2 FQNEAQ come from the germline V gene (reference sequence). V was pared by 0 bases and J by 1 base, with 6 bases between. DNA of the CDR3: TGTGCCAGCAGCTTAGCGGTACGGAACACTGAAGCTTTCTTT. Translation gives CASSLAVRNTEAFF.

The chain links TRBV7-2 to TRBJ2-3; D might be TRBD2 (6 bases). The CDR3 is made up of 14 amino acids. The germline V gene has CDR1 SGHTA and CDR2 FQGNSA. Trimming pared 3 bases from V and 2 bases from J, leaving 9 bases between. Here the CDR3 reads CASSFRGDTDTQYF. The CDR3 DNA reads as TGTGCCAGCAGCTTCCGCGGGGACACAGATACGCAGTATTTT. The whole variable domain, filled in from reference TRBV7-2 and TRBJ2-3, reads GAGVSQSPSNKVTEKGKDVELRCDPISGHTALYWYRQSLGQGLEFLIYFQGNSAPDKSGLPSDRFSAERTGGSVSTLTIQRTQQEDSAVYLCASSFRGDTDTQYFGPGTRLTVL.

The rearrangement uses TRBV29-1 and TRBJ2-7; tentative D call: TRBD1 (5 bases). Germline CDR1 SQVTM, CDR2 ANQGSEA. The CDR3 has 13 residues. Trimming took 4 bases from V and 5 from J, leaving 15 bases between them. In DNA form, the CDR3 reads TGCAGCGTTGCCCAGGTCGACAGAAACGAGCAGTACTTC. This translates into CSVAQVDRNEQYF.

This sequence joins TRBV9 and TRBJ2-1; TRBD1 matches 8 bases. The CDR3 runs to 18 residues. J lost 4 bases, V lost 4 bases, and 16 bases had no gene match. From germline, CDR1 is SGDLS and CDR2 YYNGEE. The chain's CDR3 is CASSFRGRSKTPYNEQFF. Written as DNA, the CDR3 is TGTGCCAGCAGCTTCAGGGGGCGATCCAAAACTCCTTACAATGAGCAGTTCTTC.

The chain uses TRBV7-9 and TRBJ2-7; the D gene is possibly TRBD1 (5 bases). The V gene lost 10 bases and the J gene lost 2 bases, with 15 bases spanning the gap. The CDR3 loop spans 13 amino acids. In germline, CDR1 is SEHNR, CDR2 FQNEAQ (reference sequence). CDR3 sequence (DNA): TGTGCCACCATGCTTGGACAAACCTACGAGCAGTACTTC. Translation gives CATMLGQTYEQYF. The entire variable domain, with the rest obtained from reference TRBV7-9 and TRBJ2-7, is as follows: DTGVSQNPRHKITKRGQNVTFRCDPISEHNRLYWYRQTLGQGPEFLTYFQNEAQLEKSRLLSDRFSAERPKGSFSTLEIQRTEQGDSAMYLCATMLGQTYEQYFGPGTRLTVT.

As for this clone: This sample also contains other DNA sequences that code for the same CDR3. The chain couples TRBV7-9 to TRBJ1-3; D is unresolved. V lost 6 bases and J lost 0, with 6 bases in between. Germline V gene data show CDR1 as SEHNR and CDR2 as FQNEAQ (reference sequence). The CDR3 contains 13 residues. The CDR3 coding sequence is TGTGCCAGCAGTTTGAGCTCTGGAAACACCATATATTTT. Its protein is CASSLSSGNTIYF. Variable domain in full (rest from reference TRBV7-9 and TRBJ1-3): DTGVSQNPRHKITKRGQNVTFRCDPISEHNRLYWYRQTLGQGPEFLTYFQNEAQLEKSRLLSDRFSAERPKGSFSTLEIQRTEQGDSAMYLCASSLSSGNTIYFGEGSWLTVV.

The rearrangement links TRBV28 to TRBJ2-3; 8 bases line up with TRBD2. This CDR3 contains 12 residues. V lost 10 bases, J lost 3 bases, and 3 bases stayed unmatched. Germline lookup yields CDR1 MDHEN and CDR2 SYDVKM. The CDR3 DNA sequence: TGTGCCACGGGAGGGGGGACAGATACGCAGTATTTT. Protein product: CATGGGTDTQYF.